This TCR beta chain was sequenced for a study of CD4 T cells in relation to SARS-CoV-2 and coronaviruses. As for the study in general: ViraFEST: approximately 10-day antigen culture of PBMCs, then TCR beta CDR3 sequencing. Study outcomes and limitations: Crossreactivity was assessed only for spike protein, not other viral proteins. Culture-expanded clones reflect memory recall rather than primary priming during culture.

As to this clone: Antigen specificity is unknown.

Sequenced by immunoSEQ multiplex PCR; TCRdb stores in-frame clones only, minus some. The table has about 41,000 clones, 82% seen once. The junction had 5 bases not matched to a gene; V was cut back by 4 bases and J by 5 bases. CDR3 length equals 14 residues. The germline CDR1 and CDR2 sequences are MNHEY and SVGAGI. Sequencing was carried out using naive CD4+ T cells from PBMCs, cultured in vitro. Subset here: naive CD4+ T cells isolated by negative enrichment. The source is an adult with COVID-19. The genes are TRBV6-5 and TRBJ1-1; the match to TRBD1 covers 9 bases. The CDR3 loop reads CASSSTGGGTEAFF. CDR3 DNA sequence: TGTGCCAGCAGTTCGACAGGGGGAGGGACTGAAGCTTTCTTT.